This T cell receptor beta chain was identified in a study of shared T cell receptors in the human thymus. V was pared by 2 bases and J by 8 bases, with 14 bases of the junction left unmatched. From germline, CDR1 is SGHRS and CDR2 YFSETQ. The length of the CDR3 is 18 residues. Clones were read by immunoSEQ multiplex PCR, and TCRdb kept only the in-frame ones, dropping some. The table has roughly 660,000 clones, approximately 87% seen once. This clone appeared once. This sample also appeared in a second study, on human thymus T cells. From that second work: The donors were infants in Finland with congenital heart defects, otherwise immunologically healthy. Resections that were taken during corrective heart surgery supplied the thymus tissue. V and J gene usage appeared biased in thymic and blood repertoires. What related research reported was that thymic repertoires overlapped highly among unrelated individuals.

The chain couples TRBV5-1 to TRBJ2-1; 12 nucleotides agree with TRBD2. The sample comprised thymocytes. This TCR was sampled from a boy under two years old with a congenital heart defect. The CDR3, as DNA: TGCGCCAGCAGCTTACTCCCCGGACTAGCGGGAATACGGTATGAGCAGTTCTTC. Protein: CASSLLPGLAGIRYEQFF.